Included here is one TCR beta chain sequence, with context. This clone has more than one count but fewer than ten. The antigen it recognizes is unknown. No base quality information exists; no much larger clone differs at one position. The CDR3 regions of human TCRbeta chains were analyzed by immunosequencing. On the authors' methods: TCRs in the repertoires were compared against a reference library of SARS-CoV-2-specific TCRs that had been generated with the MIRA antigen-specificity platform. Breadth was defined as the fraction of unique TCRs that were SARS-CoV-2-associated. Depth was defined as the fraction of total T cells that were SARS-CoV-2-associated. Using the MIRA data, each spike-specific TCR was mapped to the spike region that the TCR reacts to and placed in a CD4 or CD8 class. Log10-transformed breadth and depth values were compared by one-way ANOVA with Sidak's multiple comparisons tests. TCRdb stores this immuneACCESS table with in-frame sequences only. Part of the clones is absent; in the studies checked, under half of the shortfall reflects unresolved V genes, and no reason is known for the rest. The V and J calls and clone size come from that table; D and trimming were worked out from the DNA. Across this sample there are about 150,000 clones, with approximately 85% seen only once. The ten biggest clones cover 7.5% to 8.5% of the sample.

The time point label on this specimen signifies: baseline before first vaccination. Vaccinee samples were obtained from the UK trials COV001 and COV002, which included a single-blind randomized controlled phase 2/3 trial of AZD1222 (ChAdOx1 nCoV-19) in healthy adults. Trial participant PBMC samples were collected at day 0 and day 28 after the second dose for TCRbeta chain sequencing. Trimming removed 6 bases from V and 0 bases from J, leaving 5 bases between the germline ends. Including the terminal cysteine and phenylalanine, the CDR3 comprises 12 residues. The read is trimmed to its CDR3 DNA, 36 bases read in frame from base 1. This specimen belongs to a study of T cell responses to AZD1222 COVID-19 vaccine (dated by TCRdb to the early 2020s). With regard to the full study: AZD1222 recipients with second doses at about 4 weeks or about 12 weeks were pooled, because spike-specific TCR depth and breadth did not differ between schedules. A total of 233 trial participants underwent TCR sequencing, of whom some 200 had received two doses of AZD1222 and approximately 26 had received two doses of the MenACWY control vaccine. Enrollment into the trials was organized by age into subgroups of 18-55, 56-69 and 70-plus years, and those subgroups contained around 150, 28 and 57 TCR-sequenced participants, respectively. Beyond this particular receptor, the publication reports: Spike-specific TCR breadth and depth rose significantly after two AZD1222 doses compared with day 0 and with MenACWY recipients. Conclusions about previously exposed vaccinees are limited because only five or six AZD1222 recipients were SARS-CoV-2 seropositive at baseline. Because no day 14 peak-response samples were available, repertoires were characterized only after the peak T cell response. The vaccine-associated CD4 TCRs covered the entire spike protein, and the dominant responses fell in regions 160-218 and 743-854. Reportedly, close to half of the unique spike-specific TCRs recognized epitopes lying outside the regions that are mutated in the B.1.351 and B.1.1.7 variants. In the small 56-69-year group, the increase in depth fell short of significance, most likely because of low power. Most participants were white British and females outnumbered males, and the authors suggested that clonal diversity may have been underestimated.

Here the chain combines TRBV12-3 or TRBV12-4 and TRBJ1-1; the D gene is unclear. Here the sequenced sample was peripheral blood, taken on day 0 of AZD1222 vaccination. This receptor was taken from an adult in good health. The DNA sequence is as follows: TGTGCCAGCAGCCAAATGAACACTGAAGCTTTCTTT. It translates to CASSQMNTEAFF.